This entry concerns a single T cell receptor beta chain. This sample is part of a study of control samples from healthy donors and cancer patients. Profiled with immunoSEQ multiplex PCR; TCRdb holds only in-frame clones, not every one. Its listing shows about 190,000 clones. The germline gives CDR1 SGDLS, CDR2 YYNGEE. Trimming took off 3 bases at V and 3 bases at J, with 10 bases between the two ends. The CDR3 totals 14 residues. The V call is TRBV9, the J call TRBJ1-3, with D possibly matching TRBD1 (6 bases). This receptor was obtained from a woman in her twenties or thirties in good health. The sequenced sample was blood. The CDR3 is CASSANRDGNTIYF. CDR3 nucleotides: TGTGCCAGCAGCGCAAACAGGGATGGAAACACCATATATTTT. The full variable domain, rest sourced from reference TRBV9 and TRBJ1-3, is DSGVTQTPKHLITATGQRVTLRCSPRSGDLSVYWYQQSLDQGLQFLIQYYNGEERAKGNILERFSAQQFPDLHSELNLSSLELGDSALYFCASSANRDGNTIYFGEGSWLTVV.